This T cell receptor beta chain was sequenced for a study of cytomegalovirus exposure and HLA in healthy donors. Broader study findings: Later on, analysis showed that most CMV-associated TCR beta chains appeared to be HLA-restricted. A later analysis showed HLA-associated TCR beta chains outstripping equally common others in clonal expansion.

Remarks on this clone: What it binds is not known.

The V gene end was trimmed by 0 bases and the J gene end by 6 bases; junction bases not matched to a gene: 4. CDR1 and CDR2 (germline): SGHDT, YYEEEE. This CDR3 spans 14 amino acids. The PCR employed 60 Vbeta primers together with 13 Jbeta primers. The repertoire was sequenced with immunoSEQ multiplex PCR; TCRdb's copy has only in-frame clones and lacks some. The table lists 150,000 to 200,000 clones, about four fifths of them singletons. The sequence derives from a woman aged 18-30 years in good health and CMV-seropositive. The sequencing sample was made of PBMCs. The chain recombines TRBV5-6 with TRBJ1-2; TRBD1 agrees at 8 bases. The DNA of the CDR3 is TGTGCCAGCAGCTTGGTACAGGGGGTTAATGGCTACACCTTC. Encoded protein: CASSLVQGVNGYTF.